This T cell receptor (beta chain) was captured by sequencing in a study of post-analysis software for immune sequencing data. Study results and caveats: The authors found that F measure strongly co-clustered same-batch samples. Compared with controls, patients had more of five TRBV segments, including TRBV5-6, TRBV5-1 and TRBV20-1.

cDNA libraries for TCR beta contained unique molecular identifiers. TCRdb reprocessed the PCR reads with MiXCR, giving one entry per CDR3 protein. Of around 160,000 distinct CDR3 sequences in the sample, 30% to 45% are singletons; the top ten hold 25% to 35%. A remark on this clonotype: Its antigen is currently unknown.

CDR1 and CDR2 (germline): SGDLS, YYNGEE. CDR3 length: 14 amino acids. Between the trimmed V and J ends, which lost 0 bases and 5 bases, there was a span of 11 bases. The V and J genes are TRBV9 and TRBJ1-1; no definite D call. The clonotype was recovered from a girl aged 5 to 17 with multiple sclerosis. This sample comprised blood, obtained after autologous hematopoietic stem cell transplantation. The CDR3 nucleotides read TGTGCCAGCAGCGTAGGAAGGCCTGGGACTGAAGCTTTCTTT. Translated: CASSVGRPGTEAFF.